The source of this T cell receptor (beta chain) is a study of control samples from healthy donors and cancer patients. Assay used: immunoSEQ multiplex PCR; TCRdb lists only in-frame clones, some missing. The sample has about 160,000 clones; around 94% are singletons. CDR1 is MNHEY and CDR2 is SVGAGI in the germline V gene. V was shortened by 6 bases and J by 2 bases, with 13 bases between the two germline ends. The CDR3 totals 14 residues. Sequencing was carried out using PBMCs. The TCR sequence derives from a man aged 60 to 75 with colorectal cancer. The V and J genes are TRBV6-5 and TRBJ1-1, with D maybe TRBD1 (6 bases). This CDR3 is CASSPDRANTEAFF. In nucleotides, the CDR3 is TGTGCCAGCAGCCCGGACAGAGCAAACACTGAAGCTTTCTTT.